These 20 T cell receptor beta chains share one sample of origin, sequenced in a study of T cells in Graves' hyperthyroidism and ophthalmopathy. Amplified TCR beta CDR3 regions derived from RNA transcripts. When the TCR CDR3 underwent first-round RT-PCR, the HTBI primer set was used. TCRdb re-called the multiplex PCR reads through MiXCR, storing one row per CDR3 protein. The sample contains 450,000 to 650,000 distinct CDR3 sequences, 17% of which appear only once. Sequencing used blood. Every receptor here comes from a young woman with Graves' ophthalmopathy.

This clonotype was picked up many times. V usage is TRBV28 and J usage is TRBJ1-1; 9 positions match TRBD1. Germline values: CDR1 MDHEN, CDR2 SYDVKM. V was pared by 2 bases and J by 11 bases, with 6 bases of the junction left unmatched. The CDR3 consists of 13 residues. The CDR3 DNA follows: TGTGCCAGCAGTTTAGTACAGGGGGCGTTCGCTTTCTTT. It specifies CASSLVQGAFAFF.

J is TRBJ1-1 and V is TRBV28, with TRBD1 matching over 9 bases. CDR3 length: 14 amino acids. V lost 5 bases, J lost 3 bases, and 4 bases stayed unmatched. The germline CDR1 and CDR2 sequences are MDHEN and SYDVKM. The CDR3 DNA follows: TGTGCCAGCAGTCGGGACAGGGTCTACACTGAAGCTTTCTTT. Amino acid sequence: CASSRDRVYTEAFF.

The J gene is TRBJ1-2, the V gene TRBV29-1; tentative D call: TRBD1 (5 bases). CDR1 is SQVTM, CDR2 ANQGSEA, per germline. Trimming stripped 2 bases from V and 3 bases from J, with 10 bases between. This CDR3 has 13 residues. CDR3 coding DNA: TGCAGCGTTGAATTAGCAGGGTACTATGGCTACACCTTC. Amino acids: CSVELAGYYGYTF.

The V and J genes are TRBV27 and TRBJ1-5; D is possibly TRBD1 (6 bases). The CDR3 has 14 amino acids. Trimming removed 2 bases at V and 7 bases at J, with 12 bases between. CDR1 is MNHEY, CDR2 SMNVEV, per germline (reference sequence). CDR3 DNA: TGTGCCAGCAGTTTAGGTGGGGGCGCCCAGCCCCAGCATTTT. Translated: CASSLGGGAQPQHF.

V is TRBV20-1 and J is TRBJ1-1; tentative D call: TRBD1 (5 bases). CDR3 length: 13 residues. Germline CDR1 is DFQATT and CDR2 is SNEGSKA (reference sequence). V was pared by 3 bases and J by 3 bases, with 11 bases between. CDR3 nucleotides: TGCAGTGCTAGGTGGAGGGGCCACACTGAAGCTTTCTTT. It codes for CSARWRGHTEAFF.

This clonotype was detected only a few times. The chain recombines TRBV2 with TRBJ2-5; 11 nucleotides match TRBD2. CDR1 and CDR2 from the germline V gene are SNHLY and FYNNEI. This CDR3 has 14 amino acids. Trimming cost V 6 bases and J 4 bases; bases outside gene matches: 4. The CDR3 reads CASRPTSGAETQYF. CDR3 DNA sequence: TGTGCCAGCAGGCCGACTAGCGGGGCAGAGACCCAGTACTTC.

This clonotype was counted only a few times. The J gene is TRBJ2-2, the V gene TRBV20-1, with 8 bases fitting TRBD2. Germline V CDR1 and CDR2: DFQATT, SNEGSKA (reference sequence). The junction had 2 bases not matched to a gene; V was cut back by 3 bases and J by 5 bases. The CDR3 length is 13 residues. The CDR3 bases are TGCAGTGCTAGCGGGAGGGCGACCGGGGAGCTGTTTTTT. Encoded protein: CSASGRATGELFF.

In this sample, this clonotype turned up many times. The chain has TRBV6-1 and TRBJ2-7; no reliable D call. Trimming cost V 4 bases and J 5 bases, with 9 bases left between them. The CDR3 is made up of 12 amino acids. Germline V gene sequence: CDR1 MNHNS, CDR2 SASEGT. CDR3 nucleotide sequence: TGTGCCAGCAGTGGCAACTCTCACGAGCAGTACTTC. Its translation: CASSGNSHEQYF.

This clonotype has at least ten counts. The CDR3 sequence is CASSPPGNTEAFF. CDR3 nucleotides: TGTGCCAGCTCACCACCGGGAAACACTGAAGCTTTCTTT. The chain combines TRBV18 with TRBJ1-1; D is unclear. The V end lost 0 bases, the J end lost 2 bases, and 4 bases lay between the germline ends. The CDR3 is 13 residues long. Germline V lookup: CDR1 KGHSH, CDR2 LQKENI.

This clonotype was detected only once. A read error is possible here, since a much larger clone lies one base away. The chain combines TRBV6-1 with TRBJ2-7; D remains ambiguous. The germline V gene has CDR1 MNHNS and CDR2 SASEGT. CDR3 length equals 16 residues. The CDR3 DNA follows: TGTGCCAACAGTGATTTAGGCCTAACATCGCACTACGAGCAGTACTTC. Residues: CANSDLGLTSHYEQYF.

The J gene is TRBJ2-1, the V gene TRBV7-9; possibly TRBD1 or TRBD2 for D (5 bases each). This CDR3 has 16 amino acids. Trimming cost V 1 base and J 2 bases, with 12 bases left between them. Germline CDR1 SEHNR, CDR2 FQNEAQ (reference sequence). CDR3 sequence reads: CASSLGGRAPYNEQFF. Here the CDR3 DNA reads TGTGCCAGCAGCTTAGGGGGGAGAGCCCCCTACAATGAGCAGTTCTTC.

The rearrangement uses TRBV29-1 and TRBJ2-1; 8 positions agree with TRBD2. Losses at the gene ends were 3 bases for V and 0 bases for J; bases not matched to a gene: 7. Germline assignment: CDR1 SQVTM and CDR2 ANQGSEA. The CDR3 consists of 16 residues. CDR3 protein: CSVERDSGASYNEQFF. Here the CDR3 DNA reads TGCAGCGTTGAGAGGGATAGCGGGGCCTCCTACAATGAGCAGTTCTTC.

This chain joins TRBV11-2 and TRBJ1-2; perhaps TRBD1 as D (6 bases). This CDR3 contains 19 residues. Germline lookup yields CDR1 SGHAT and CDR2 FQNNGV. The germline V and J ends were trimmed by 3 bases and 8 bases, with 31 bases remaining between them. CDR3 in DNA: TGTGCCAGCAGCTTGGAACCTTCTAAAGACGGCGGGGGCCATTTAGGCTACACCTTC. Protein: CASSLEPSKDGGGHLGYTF.

This clonotype appeared many times. The chain joins TRBV11-2 to TRBJ2-4, with 10 bases lining up with TRBD1. The junction had 6 bases not matched to a gene; V was cut back by 5 bases and J by 5 bases. Germline CDR1 is SGHAT and CDR2 is FQNNGV. The CDR3 runs 15 residues. The chain's CDR3 is CASSPDRGNQNIQYF. The DNA of the CDR3 is TGTGCCAGCAGCCCGGACAGGGGGAACCAAAACATTCAGTACTTC.

This clonotype was seen more than once but under ten times. A read error may produce the germline difference seen at one junction end. This chain joins TRBV7-2 and TRBJ2-1; TRBD2 might be the D (6 bases). The CDR3 runs to 16 residues. The germline V gene has CDR1 SGHTA and CDR2 FQGNSA. CDR3 sequence reads: CANSLERVGSYNEQFF. Written as DNA, the CDR3 is TGTGCCAACAGCTTAGAGCGGGTAGGCTCCTACAATGAGCAGTTCTTC. The variable domain in full, completed from reference TRBV7-2 and TRBJ2-1, reads GAGVSQSPSNKVTEKGKDVELRCDPISGHTALYWYRQSLGQGLEFLIYFQGNSAPDKSGLPSDRFSAERTGGSVSTLTIQRTQQEDSAVYLCANSLERVGSYNEQFFGPGTRLTVL.

This chain uses TRBV20-1 with TRBJ2-7; 8 bases line up with TRBD2. The CDR3 contains 16 residues. Germline V gene lookup returns CDR1 DFQATT and CDR2 SNEGSKA (reference sequence). The V segment lost 3 bases and the J segment 5 bases; nucleotides outside the gene matches: 15. CDR3 sequence reads: CSARVSSGSEVNEQYF. The CDR3 region has the DNA TGCAGTGCTAGGGTCTCCAGCGGGAGTGAAGTGAACGAGCAGTACTTC.

V is TRBV6-1 and J is TRBJ2-5; D possibly corresponds to TRBD1 (5 bases). This CDR3 region has 13 residues. CDR1 is MNHNS and CDR2 is SASEGT in the germline V gene. Trimming removed 6 bases from V and 5 bases from J, with 13 bases in between. The CDR3 loop reads CASRTQVKETQYF. The CDR3, as DNA: TGTGCCAGCAGAACACAGGTGAAGGAGACCCAGTACTTC.

This clonotype was picked up many times. The chain recombines TRBV4-2 with TRBJ2-1, with D possibly TRBD2 on 5 matching bases. The CDR3 totals 15 residues. V was pared by 3 bases and J by 5 bases, with 14 bases between. Germline CDR1 LGHNA, CDR2 YNFKEQ. CDR3 loop: CASSQPRDFHNEQFF. CDR3 DNA: TGTGCCAGCAGCCAGCCCCGGGATTTTCACAATGAGCAGTTCTTC.

Comments on this clonotype: Possible read error: a much larger clone is one base away. V usage is TRBV11-3 and J usage is TRBJ2-5, with TRBD1 matching over 10 bases. Looked up from germline, CDR1 is SGHNT and CDR2 is YENEEA. The J segment lost 7 bases and the V segment lost 5 bases, leaving 4 bases of the junction unmatched. This CDR3 has 13 amino acids. The CDR3 bases are TGTGCCAGCAGCGCCTGGACAGGGGGGACCCAGTACTTC. It translates to CASSAWTGGTQYF.

The V and J genes are TRBV24-1 and TRBJ2-1; the match to TRBD2 covers 9 bases. Trimming removed 1 base from V and 7 bases from J; junction bases left unmatched: 7. The CDR3 has 16 residues. Germline loops: CDR1 KGHDR, CDR2 SFDVKD. CDR3 sequence reads: CATSDFGREGWNEQFF. DNA for the CDR3: TGTGCCACCAGTGATTTTGGGCGGGAGGGGTGGAATGAGCAGTTCTTC.